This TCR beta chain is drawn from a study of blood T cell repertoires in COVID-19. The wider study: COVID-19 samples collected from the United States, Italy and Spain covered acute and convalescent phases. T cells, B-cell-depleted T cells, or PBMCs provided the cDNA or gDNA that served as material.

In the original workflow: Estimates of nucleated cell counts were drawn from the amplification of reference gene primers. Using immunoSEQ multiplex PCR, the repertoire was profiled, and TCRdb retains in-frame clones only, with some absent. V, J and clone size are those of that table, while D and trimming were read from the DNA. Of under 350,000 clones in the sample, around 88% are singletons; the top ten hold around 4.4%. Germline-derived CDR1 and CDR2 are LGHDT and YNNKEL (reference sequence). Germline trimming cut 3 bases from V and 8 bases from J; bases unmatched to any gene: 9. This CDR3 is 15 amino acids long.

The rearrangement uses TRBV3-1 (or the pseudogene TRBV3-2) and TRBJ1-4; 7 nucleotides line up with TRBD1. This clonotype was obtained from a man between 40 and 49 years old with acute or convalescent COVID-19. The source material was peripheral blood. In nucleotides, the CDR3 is TGTGCCAGCAGCCATTCCGGGACAGCATCAGAAAAACTGTTTTTT. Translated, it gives CASSHSGTASEKLFF.